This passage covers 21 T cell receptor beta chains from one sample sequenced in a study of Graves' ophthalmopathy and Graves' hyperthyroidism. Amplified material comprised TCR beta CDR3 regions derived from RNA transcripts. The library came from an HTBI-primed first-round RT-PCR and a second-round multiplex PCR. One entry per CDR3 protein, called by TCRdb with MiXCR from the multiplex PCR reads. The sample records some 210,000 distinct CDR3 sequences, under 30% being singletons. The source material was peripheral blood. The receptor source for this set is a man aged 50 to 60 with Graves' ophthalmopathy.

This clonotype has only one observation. CDR3 bases: TGTGCCAGCAGTGGCGCCGGGGAAGAGACCCAGTACTTC. Translating gives CASSGAGEETQYF. This chain uses TRBV12-3 or TRBV12-4 with TRBJ2-5; a weak D match, TRBD2 (5 bases). Trimming shortened V by 5 bases and J by 3 bases, and 10 bases separated the two germline ends. The CDR3 is made up of 13 amino acids.

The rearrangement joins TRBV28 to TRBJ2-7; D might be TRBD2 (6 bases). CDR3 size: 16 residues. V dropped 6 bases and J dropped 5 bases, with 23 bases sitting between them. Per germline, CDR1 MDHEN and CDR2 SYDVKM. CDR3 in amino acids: CASRPQAAGPTDEQYF. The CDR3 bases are TGTGCCAGCAGACCCCAAGCTGCGGGACCAACCGACGAGCAGTACTTC.

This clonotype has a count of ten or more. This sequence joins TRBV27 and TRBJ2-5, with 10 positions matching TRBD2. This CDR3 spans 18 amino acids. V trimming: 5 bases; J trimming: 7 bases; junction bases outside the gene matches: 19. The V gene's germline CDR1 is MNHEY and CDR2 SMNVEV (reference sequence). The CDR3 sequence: CASSPRGLAGETGGTQYF. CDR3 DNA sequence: TGTGCCAGCAGTCCCCGGGGGCTAGCGGGAGAGACTGGGGGGACCCAGTACTTC.

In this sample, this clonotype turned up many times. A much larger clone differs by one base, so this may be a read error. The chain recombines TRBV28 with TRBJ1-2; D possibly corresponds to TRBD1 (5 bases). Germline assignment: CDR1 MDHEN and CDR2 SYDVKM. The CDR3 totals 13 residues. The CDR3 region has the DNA TGTGCCCGCAGCACCCACGGGACCACCGGCTACACCTTC. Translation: CARSTHGTTGYTF.

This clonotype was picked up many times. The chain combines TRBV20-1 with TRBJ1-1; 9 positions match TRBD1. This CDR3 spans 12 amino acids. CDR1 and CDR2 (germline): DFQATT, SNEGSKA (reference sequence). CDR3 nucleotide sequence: TGCAGACCACGGACAGGGGACACTGAAGCTTTCTTT. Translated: CRPRTGDTEAFF.

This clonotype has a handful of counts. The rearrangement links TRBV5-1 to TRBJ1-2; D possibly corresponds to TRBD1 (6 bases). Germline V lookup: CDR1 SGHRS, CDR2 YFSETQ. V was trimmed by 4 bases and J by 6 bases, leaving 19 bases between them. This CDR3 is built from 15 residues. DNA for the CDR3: TGCGCCAGCAGCCCGGATCCGGGGGGCGAGAATGGCTACACCTTC. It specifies CASSPDPGGENGYTF.

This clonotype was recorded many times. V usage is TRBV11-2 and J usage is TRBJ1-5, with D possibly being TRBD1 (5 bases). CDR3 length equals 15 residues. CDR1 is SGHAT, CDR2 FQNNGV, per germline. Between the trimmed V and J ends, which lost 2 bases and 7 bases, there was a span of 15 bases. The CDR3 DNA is TGTGCCAGCAGCTTATATCCACAGGATTCGCAGCCCCAGCATTTT. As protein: CASSLYPQDSQPQHF.

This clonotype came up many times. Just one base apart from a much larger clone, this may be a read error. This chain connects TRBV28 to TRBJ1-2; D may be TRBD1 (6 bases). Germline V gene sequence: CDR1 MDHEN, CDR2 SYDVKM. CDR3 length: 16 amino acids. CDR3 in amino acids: CASSFEPTGITNGYAF. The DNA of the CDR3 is TGTGCCAGCAGTTTCGAACCCACAGGGATTACAAATGGCTACGCCTTC.

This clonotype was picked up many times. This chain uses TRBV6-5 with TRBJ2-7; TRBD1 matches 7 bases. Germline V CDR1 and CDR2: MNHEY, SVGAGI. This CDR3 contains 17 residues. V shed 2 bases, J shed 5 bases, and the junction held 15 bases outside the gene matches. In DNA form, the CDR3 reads TGTGCCAGCAGTTACCCGCGTACGACCAGGGGGTCCGACGAGCAGTACTTC. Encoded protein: CASSYPRTTRGSDEQYF.

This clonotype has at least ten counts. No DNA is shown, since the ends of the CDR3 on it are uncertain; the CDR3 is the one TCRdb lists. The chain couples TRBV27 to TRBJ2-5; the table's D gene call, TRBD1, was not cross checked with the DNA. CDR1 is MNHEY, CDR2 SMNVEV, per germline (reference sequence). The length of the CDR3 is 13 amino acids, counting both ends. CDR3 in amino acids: CASSFRAGQTQYF.

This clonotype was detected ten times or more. The CDR3 protein is CASRRSAAGELFF. The DNA of the CDR3 is TGTGCCAGCAGGAGGAGTGCCGCCGGGGAGCTGTTTTTT. The V and J genes are TRBV6-1 and TRBJ2-2; the D is unclear. V lost 6 bases and J 6 bases, leaving 11 bases between the germline ends. Germline assignment: CDR1 MNHNS and CDR2 SASEGT. CDR3 length: 13 residues.

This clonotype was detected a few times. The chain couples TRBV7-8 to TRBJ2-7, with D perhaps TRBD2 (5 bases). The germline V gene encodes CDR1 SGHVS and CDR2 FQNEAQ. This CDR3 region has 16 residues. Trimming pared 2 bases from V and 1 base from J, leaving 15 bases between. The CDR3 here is CASSLFSGSPSYEQYF. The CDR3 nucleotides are TGTGCCAGCAGCTTATTTTCGGGATCACCATCCTACGAGCAGTACTTC.

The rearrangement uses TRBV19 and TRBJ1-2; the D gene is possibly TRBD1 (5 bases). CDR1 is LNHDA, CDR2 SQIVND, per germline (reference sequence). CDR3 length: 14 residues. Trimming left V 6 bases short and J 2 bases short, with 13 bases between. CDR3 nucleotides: TGTGCCAGTAGGACCGGGACGGGAAACTATGGCTACACCTTC. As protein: CASRTGTGNYGYTF.

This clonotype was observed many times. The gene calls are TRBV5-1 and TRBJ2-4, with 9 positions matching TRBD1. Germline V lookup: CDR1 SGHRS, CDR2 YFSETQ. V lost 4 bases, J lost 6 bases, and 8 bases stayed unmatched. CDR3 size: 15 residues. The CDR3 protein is CASSPGGQGRNIQYF. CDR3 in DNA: TGCGCCAGCAGCCCTGGGGGACAGGGAAGAAACATTCAGTACTTC. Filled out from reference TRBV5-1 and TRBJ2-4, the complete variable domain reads KAGVTQTPRYLIKTRGQQVTLSCSPISGHRSVSWYQQTPGQGLQFLFEYFSETQRNKGNFPGRFSGRQFSNSRSEMNVSTLELGDSALYLCASSPGGQGRNIQYFGAGTRLSVL.

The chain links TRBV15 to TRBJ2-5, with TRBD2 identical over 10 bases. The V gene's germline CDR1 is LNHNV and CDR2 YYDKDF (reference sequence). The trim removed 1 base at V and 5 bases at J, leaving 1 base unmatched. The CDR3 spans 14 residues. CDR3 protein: CATSRATSGETQYF. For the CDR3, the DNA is TGTGCCACCAGCAGAGCGACTAGCGGGGAGACCCAGTACTTC.

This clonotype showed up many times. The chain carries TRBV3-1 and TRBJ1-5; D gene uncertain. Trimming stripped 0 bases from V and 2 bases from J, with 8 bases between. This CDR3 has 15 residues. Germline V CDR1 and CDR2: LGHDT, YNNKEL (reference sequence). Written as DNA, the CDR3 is TGTGCCAGCAGCCAAGACCATCGGGGCAATCAGCCCCAGCATTTT. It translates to CASSQDHRGNQPQHF. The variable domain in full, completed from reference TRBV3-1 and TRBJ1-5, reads DTAVSQTPKYLVTQMGNDKSIKCEQNLGHDTMYWYKQDSKKFLKIMFSYNNKELIINETVPNRFSPKSPDKAHLNLHINSLELGDSAVYFCASSQDHRGNQPQHFGDGTRLSIL.

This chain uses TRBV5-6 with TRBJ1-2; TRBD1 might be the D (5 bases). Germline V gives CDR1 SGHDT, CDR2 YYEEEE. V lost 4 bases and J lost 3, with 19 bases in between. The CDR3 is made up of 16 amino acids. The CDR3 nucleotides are TGTGCCAGCAGCCGTTACCGGGACTCCGAATACTATGGCTACACCTTC. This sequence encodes CASSRYRDSEYYGYTF. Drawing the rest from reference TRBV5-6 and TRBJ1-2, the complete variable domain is DAGVTQSPTHLIKTRGQQVTLRCSPKSGHDTVSWYQQALGQGPQFIFQYYEEEERQRGNFPDRFSGHQFPNYSSELNVNALLLGDSALYLCASSRYRDSEYYGYTFGSGTRLTVV.

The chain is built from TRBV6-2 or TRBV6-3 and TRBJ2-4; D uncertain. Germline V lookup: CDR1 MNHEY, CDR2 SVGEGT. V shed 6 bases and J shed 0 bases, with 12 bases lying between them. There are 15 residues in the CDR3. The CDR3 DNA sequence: TGTGCCAGCAGCTTCAGGTCTCTAGCCAAAAACATTCAGTACTTC. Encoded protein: CASSFRSLAKNIQYF.

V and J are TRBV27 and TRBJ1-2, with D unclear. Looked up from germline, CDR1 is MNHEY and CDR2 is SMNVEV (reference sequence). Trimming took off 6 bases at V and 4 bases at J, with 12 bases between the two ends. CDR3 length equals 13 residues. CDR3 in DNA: TGTGCCAGCAGGAGCGGCGCGGGCTATGGCTACACCTTC. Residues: CASRSGAGYGYTF.

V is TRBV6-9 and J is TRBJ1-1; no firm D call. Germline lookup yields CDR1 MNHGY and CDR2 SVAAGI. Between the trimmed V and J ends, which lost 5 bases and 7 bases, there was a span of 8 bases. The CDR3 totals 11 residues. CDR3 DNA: TGTGCCAGCAGTCTCAGCAGTGAAGCTTTCTTT. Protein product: CASSLSSEAFF.

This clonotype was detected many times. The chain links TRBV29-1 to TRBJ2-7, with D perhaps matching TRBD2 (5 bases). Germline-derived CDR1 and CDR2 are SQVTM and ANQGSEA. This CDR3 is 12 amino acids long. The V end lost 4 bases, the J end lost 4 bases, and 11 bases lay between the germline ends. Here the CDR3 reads CSVVGGEYEQYF. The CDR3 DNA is TGCAGCGTTGTTGGTGGGGAGTACGAGCAGTACTTC.